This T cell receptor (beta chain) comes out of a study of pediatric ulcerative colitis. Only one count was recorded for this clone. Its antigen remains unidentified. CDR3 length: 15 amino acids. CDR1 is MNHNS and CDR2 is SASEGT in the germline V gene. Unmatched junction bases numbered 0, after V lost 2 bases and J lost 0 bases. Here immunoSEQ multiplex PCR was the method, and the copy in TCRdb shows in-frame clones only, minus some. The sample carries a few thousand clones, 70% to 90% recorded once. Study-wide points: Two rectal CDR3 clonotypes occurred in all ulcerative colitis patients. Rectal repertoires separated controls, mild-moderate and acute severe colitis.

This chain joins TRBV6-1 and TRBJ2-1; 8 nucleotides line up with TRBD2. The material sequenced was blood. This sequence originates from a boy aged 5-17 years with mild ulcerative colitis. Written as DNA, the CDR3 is TGTGCCAGCAGTGAACTAGCGGGCTCCTACAATGAGCAGTTCTTC. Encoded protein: CASSELAGSYNEQFF.